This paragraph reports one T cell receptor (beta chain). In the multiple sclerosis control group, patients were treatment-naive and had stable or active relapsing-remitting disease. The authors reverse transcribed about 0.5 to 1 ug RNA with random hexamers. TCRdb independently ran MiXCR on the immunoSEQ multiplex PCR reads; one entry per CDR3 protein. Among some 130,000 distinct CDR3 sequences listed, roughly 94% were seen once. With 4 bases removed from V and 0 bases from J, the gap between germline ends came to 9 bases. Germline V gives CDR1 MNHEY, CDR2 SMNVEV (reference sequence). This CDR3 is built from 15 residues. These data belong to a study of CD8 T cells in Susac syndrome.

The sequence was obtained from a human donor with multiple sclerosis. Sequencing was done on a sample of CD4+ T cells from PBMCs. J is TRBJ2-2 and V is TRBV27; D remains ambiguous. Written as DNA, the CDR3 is TGTGCCAGCAGTTCTCCCGGAGCGAACACCGGGGAGCTGTTTTTT. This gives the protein CASSSPGANTGELFF.